This T cell receptor (beta chain) was sequenced for a study of blood T cell repertoires in COVID-19. Overall study: Material from acute and convalescent COVID-19 was sourced from the United States, Italy and Spain. From T cells, B-cell-depleted T cells, or PBMCs came the material, which was cDNA or gDNA.

Authors' analysis steps: Counts of nucleated cells, estimated from reference gene primer amplification, were obtained. Some clones are missing from TCRdb's copy, which holds only in-frame ones; the method was immunoSEQ multiplex PCR. That table gives V, J and clone size, and the DNA gave D and trimming. The sample shows about 120,000 clones, almost 90% of them seen only once. The source is a woman in her forties or fifties with active or convalescent COVID-19. Source material: peripheral blood.

CDR3 DNA sequence: TGTGCCAGCAGCCCCGATAGCGGGGTGGGGTTCTTC. It yields the protein CASSPDSGVGFF. The chain employs TRBV7-9 and TRBJ2-1; 8 bases map to TRBD2. Losses at the gene ends were 5 bases for V and 15 bases for J; bases not matched to a gene: 9. Per the germline V gene, CDR1 is SEHNR and CDR2 is FQNEAQ (reference sequence). The CDR3 runs to 12 residues.